This TCR beta chain was documented in a study of identical twins. TCRdb itself ran the 5' RACE reads through MiXCR, one entry per CDR3 protein. The table records hundreds of thousands of distinct CDR3 sequences, less than 10% of them present only once. Healthy Caucasians made up all donors. The same sample was also studied in work on yellow fever vaccine responses in identical twins. That study reports: Reports say the vaccine T cell response in twins looked partly convergent and partly personalized.

The sequencing input was PBMCs. This receptor was obtained from a woman aged 18-29 years in good health.

CDR3 in amino acids: CASSFGGGRGSNEQYF. In nucleotides, the CDR3 is TGTGCCAGCAGCTTCGGAGGCGGGAGGGGGTCCAACGAGCAGTACTTC. The J gene is TRBJ2-7, the V gene TRBV7-2; TRBD2 aligns across 9 bases. The CDR3 extends over 16 amino acids. Trimming removed 3 bases from V and 5 bases from J; junction bases left unmatched: 11. In germline, CDR1 is SGHTA, CDR2 FQGNSA.